Shown below are 18 T cell receptor beta chains from a single sample sequenced in a study of circulating tumor DNA in untreated peripheral T-cell lymphoma. Assay used: immunoSEQ multiplex PCR; TCRdb lists only in-frame clones, some missing. The sample lists about 10,000 clones, under 80% occurring once. Sequencing was performed on tumor tissue. The source of these receptors is a human donor with peripheral T-cell lymphoma.

This clone has just one count. The chain uses TRBV28 and TRBJ1-2; possible D gene TRBD1, 5 bases. The germline V and J ends were trimmed by 6 bases and 4 bases, with 12 bases remaining between them. The germline gives CDR1 MDHEN, CDR2 SYDVKM. The CDR3 runs to 13 residues. CDR3 nucleotides: TGTGCCAGCAGCCCCCCGGGGCTCTATGGCTACACCTTC. Protein product: CASSPPGLYGYTF.

The chain couples TRBV11-3 to TRBJ2-5, with D maybe TRBD2 (6 bases). The CDR3 has 15 residues. Germline CDR1 and CDR2: SGHNT and YENEEA. Trimming took 5 bases from V and 1 from J, leaving 14 bases between them. The CDR3 nucleotides are TGTGCCAGCAGCCTCCGGGACTGGCTCCAAGAGACCCAGTACTTC. Its protein is CASSLRDWLQETQYF.

This clone was detected only once. This chain connects TRBV28 to TRBJ2-5; TRBD1 matches at 9 bases. Germline lookup yields CDR1 MDHEN and CDR2 SYDVKM. V lost 9 bases to trimming and J lost 5 bases; unmatched junction nucleotides: 7. There are 13 residues in the CDR3. The CDR3: CASWDRVWETQYF. CDR3 nucleotide sequence: TGTGCCAGTTGGGACAGGGTCTGGGAGACCCAGTACTTC.

The gene calls are TRBV28 and TRBJ1-3; no clear D gene. CDR1 MDHEN and CDR2 SYDVKM come from the germline V gene. The V end lost 4 bases, the J end lost 11 bases, and 12 bases lay between the germline ends. The CDR3 covers 12 residues. CDR3 sequence reads: CASSSLDLPIYF. DNA for the CDR3: TGTGCCAGCAGTTCCCTGGACCTGCCCATATATTTT. The full variable domain, rest sourced from reference TRBV28 and TRBJ1-3, is DVKVTQSSRYLVKRTGEKVFLECVQDMDHENMFWYRQDPGLGLRLIYFSYDVKMKEKGDIPEGYSVSREKKERFSLILESASTNQTSMYLCASSSLDLPIYFGEGSWLTVV.

The chain carries TRBV7-6 and TRBJ2-7; D is possibly TRBD2 (6 bases). Trimming pared 2 bases from V and 2 bases from J, leaving 13 bases between. The length of the CDR3 is 15 residues. Germline loops: CDR1 SGHVS, CDR2 FNYEAQ. The CDR3 protein is CASSLHGTPAYEQYF. DNA of the CDR3: TGTGCCAGCAGCTTACACGGGACTCCAGCCTACGAGCAGTACTTC.

Note on this clone: The junction departs from the called germline gene at one end, perhaps through a read error. The chain is built from TRBV18 and TRBJ1-1; 7 nucleotides line up with TRBD1. The CDR3 consists of 16 residues. CDR1 and CDR2 from the germline V gene are KGHSH and LQKENI. CDR3 loop: CASSPSRQGANIEAFF. The CDR3 DNA reads TGTGCCAGCTCACCGAGTCGACAGGGCGCGAACATTGAAGCTTTCTTT.

J is TRBJ1-6 and V is TRBV18; TRBD1 is a possible D gene (5 bases). This CDR3 has 14 residues. CDR1 and CDR2 (germline): KGHSH, LQKENI. V lost 2 bases and J lost 12, with 14 bases in between. The CDR3 coding sequence is TGTGCCAGCTCACCAGGGCAGGGTGACGAACCCCTCCACTTT. This encodes CASSPGQGDEPLHF.

The chain links TRBV15 to TRBJ2-5; D perhaps matches TRBD1 (6 bases). CDR1 and CDR2 from the germline V gene are LNHNV and YYDKDF (reference sequence). The CDR3 runs 15 residues. Trimming pared 0 bases from V and 2 bases from J, leaving 10 bases between. CDR3 loop: CATSRDQGPQETQYF. CDR3 in DNA: TGTGCCACCAGCAGAGATCAGGGGCCACAAGAGACCCAGTACTTC.

This clone has just a few counts. The chain carries TRBV4-1 and TRBJ2-1, with a possible D match to TRBD1 (6 bases). Per germline, CDR1 MGHRA and CDR2 YSYEKL. Trimming stripped 2 bases from V and 7 bases from J, with 15 bases between. This CDR3 comprises 15 residues. As DNA, the CDR3 is TGCGCCAGCAGCCAATTGGCAGGGGTGGGAAATGAGCAGTTCTTC. It is translated as CASSQLAGVGNEQFF.

The rearrangement links TRBV28 to TRBJ2-1; 7 bases are shared with TRBD2. The V and J ends lost 8 bases and 0 bases, in that order; junction bases with no gene match: 10. Germline V gives CDR1 MDHEN, CDR2 SYDVKM. The CDR3 totals 16 residues. This CDR3 is CASQGGGASSYNEQFF. DNA for the CDR3: TGTGCCAGCCAGGGCGGGGGAGCTAGCTCCTACAATGAGCAGTTCTTC.

J is TRBJ2-3 and V is TRBV10-3; D is unresolved. The germline V and J ends were trimmed by 8 bases and 1 base, with 10 bases remaining between them. The germline V gene has CDR1 ENHRY and CDR2 SYGVKD. CDR3 length: 13 amino acids. CDR3 DNA: TGTGCCATCGACGACCCCCGCACAGATACGCAGTATTTT. Protein: CAIDDPRTDTQYF.

The gene calls are TRBV25-1 and TRBJ1-5; D uncertain. CDR1 and CDR2 (germline): MGHDK, SYGVNS. V lost 2 bases to trimming and J lost 4 bases, with 12 bases between them. The length of the CDR3 is 15 residues. The CDR3 here is CASSETRALNQPQHF. The DNA for the CDR3 is TGTGCCAGCAGTGAAACGCGGGCCTTAAATCAGCCCCAGCATTTT. The full variable domain, rest sourced from reference TRBV25-1 and TRBJ1-5, is EADIYQTPRYLVIGTGKKITLECSQTMGHDKMYWYQQDPGMELHLIHYSYGVNSTEKGDLSSESTVSRIRTEHFPLTLESARPSHTSQYLCASSETRALNQPQHFGDGTRLSIL.

This chain joins TRBV5-1 and TRBJ2-2; no firm D call. This CDR3 is 15 amino acids long. Trimming stripped 2 bases from V and 2 bases from J, with 10 bases between. CDR1 SGHRS and CDR2 YFSETQ come from the germline V gene. CDR3 nucleotide sequence: TGCGCCAGCAGCTTATTAAGGGATAACACCGGGGAGCTGTTTTTT. This sequence encodes CASSLLRDNTGELFF. The entire variable domain, with the rest obtained from reference TRBV5-1 and TRBJ2-2, is as follows: KAGVTQTPRYLIKTRGQQVTLSCSPISGHRSVSWYQQTPGQGLQFLFEYFSETQRNKGNFPGRFSGRQFSNSRSEMNVSTLELGDSALYLCASSLLRDNTGELFFGEGSRLTVL.

As for this clone: One junction end does not reproduce the germline sequence, and a read error may be involved. The chain combines TRBV6-1 with TRBJ1-1; D uncertain. Germline CDR1 is MNHNS and CDR2 is SASEGT. This CDR3 region has 14 residues. The CDR3 coding sequence is TGTGCCATCAGTGAAGGGCCTGGGAACACTGAAGCTTTCTTT. It encodes CAISEGPGNTEAFF.

There are a few counts of this clone. The V and J genes are TRBV11-3 and TRBJ1-6; D gene uncertain. The CDR3 runs to 15 residues. Trimming removed 3 bases at V and 0 bases at J, with 6 bases between. The germline CDR1 and CDR2 sequences are SGHNT and YENEEA. CDR3 region: CASSFFSSYNSPLHF. The CDR3 coding sequence is TGTGCCAGCAGCTTTTTCAGCTCCTATAATTCACCCCTCCACTTT. The full variable domain, with the rest looked up from reference TRBV11-3 and TRBJ1-6, is EAGVVQSPRYKIIEKKQPVAFWCNPISGHNTLYWYLQNLGQGPELLIRYENEEAVDDSQLPKDRFSAERLKGVDSTLKIQPAELGDSAVYLCASSFFSSYNSPLHFGNGTRLTVT.

This clone appeared once. The chain employs TRBV6-8 and TRBJ1-5, with a possible D match to TRBD1 (5 bases). This CDR3 is built from 14 residues. CDR1 is MNHGY, CDR2 SAAAGT, per germline. The V end was cut by 5 bases, the J end by 7 bases, with 15 bases between. CDR3 in DNA: TGTGCCAGCAGTGCTACGGGGGGGATCCAGCCCCAGCATTTT. Amino acids: CASSATGGIQPQHF.

The V call is TRBV5-1, the J call TRBJ2-7, with TRBD1 as a possible D gene (6 bases). The germline CDR1 and CDR2 sequences are SGHRS and YFSETQ. This CDR3 has 16 amino acids. The V end lost 1 base, the J end lost 3 bases, and 17 bases lay between the germline ends. The CDR3 sequence: CASSLWDTRTDYEQYF. CDR3 sequence (DNA): TGCGCCAGCAGCTTGTGGGACACAAGGACTGACTACGAGCAGTACTTC.

Regarding this clone: Relative to the germline gene, one junction end is altered; a read error may explain this. This sequence joins TRBV28 and TRBJ1-1; D gene unclear. The CDR3 consists of 15 residues. In germline, CDR1 is MDHEN, CDR2 SYDVKM. CDR3: CASSFWTNTGTEAFF. CDR3 sequence (DNA): TGTGCCAGTAGTTTTTGGACCAACACCGGCACTGAAGCTTTCTTT.